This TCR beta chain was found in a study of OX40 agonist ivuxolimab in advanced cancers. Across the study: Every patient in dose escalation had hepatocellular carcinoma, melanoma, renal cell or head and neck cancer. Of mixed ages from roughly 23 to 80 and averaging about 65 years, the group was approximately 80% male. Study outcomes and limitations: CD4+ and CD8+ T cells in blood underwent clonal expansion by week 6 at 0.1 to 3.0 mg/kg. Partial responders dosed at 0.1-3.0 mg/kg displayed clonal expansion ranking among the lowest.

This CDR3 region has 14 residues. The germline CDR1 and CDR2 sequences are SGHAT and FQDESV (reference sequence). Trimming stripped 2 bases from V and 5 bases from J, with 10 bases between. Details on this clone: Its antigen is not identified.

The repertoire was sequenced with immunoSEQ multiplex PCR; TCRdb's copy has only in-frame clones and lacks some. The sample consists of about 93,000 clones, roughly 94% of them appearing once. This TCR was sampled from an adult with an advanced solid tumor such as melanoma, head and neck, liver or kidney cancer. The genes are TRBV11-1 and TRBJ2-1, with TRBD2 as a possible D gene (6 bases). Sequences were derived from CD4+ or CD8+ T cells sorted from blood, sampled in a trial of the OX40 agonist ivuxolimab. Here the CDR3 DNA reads TGTGCCAGCAGCTTAAGGGAGGCCAACAATGAGCAGTTCTTC. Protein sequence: CASSLREANNEQFF.